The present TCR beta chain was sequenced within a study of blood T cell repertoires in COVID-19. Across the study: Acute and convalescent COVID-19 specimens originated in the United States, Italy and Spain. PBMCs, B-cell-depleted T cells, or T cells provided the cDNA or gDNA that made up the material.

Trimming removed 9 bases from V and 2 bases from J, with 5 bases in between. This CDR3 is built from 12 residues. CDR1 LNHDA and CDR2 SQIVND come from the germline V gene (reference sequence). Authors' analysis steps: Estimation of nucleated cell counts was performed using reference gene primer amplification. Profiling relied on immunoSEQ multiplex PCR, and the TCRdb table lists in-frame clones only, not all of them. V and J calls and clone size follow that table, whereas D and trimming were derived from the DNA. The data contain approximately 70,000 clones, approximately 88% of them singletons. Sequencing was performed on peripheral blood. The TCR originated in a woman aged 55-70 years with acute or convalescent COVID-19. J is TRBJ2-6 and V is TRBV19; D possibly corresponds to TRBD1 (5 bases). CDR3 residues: CASRAGANVLTF. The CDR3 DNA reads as TGTGCCAGCAGGGCTGGGGCCAACGTCCTGACTTTC.